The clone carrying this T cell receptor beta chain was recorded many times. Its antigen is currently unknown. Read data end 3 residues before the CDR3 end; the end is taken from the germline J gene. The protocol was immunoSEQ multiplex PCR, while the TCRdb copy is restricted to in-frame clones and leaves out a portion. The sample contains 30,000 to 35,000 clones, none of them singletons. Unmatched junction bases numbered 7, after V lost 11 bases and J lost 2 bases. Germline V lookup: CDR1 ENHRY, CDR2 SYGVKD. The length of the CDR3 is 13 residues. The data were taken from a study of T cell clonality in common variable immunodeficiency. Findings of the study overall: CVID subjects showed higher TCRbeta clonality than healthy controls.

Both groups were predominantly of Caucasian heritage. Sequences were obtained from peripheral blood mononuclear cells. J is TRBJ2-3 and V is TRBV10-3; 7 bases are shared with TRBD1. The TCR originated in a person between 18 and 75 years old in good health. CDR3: CAVDRESTDTQYF. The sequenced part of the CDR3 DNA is TGTGCCGTCGACAGGGAATCCACAGATACG.